Presented here are 10 T cell receptor beta chains from one specimen sequenced in a study of T cell changes during pregnancy in multiple sclerosis. The repertoire was sequenced with immunoSEQ multiplex PCR; TCRdb's copy has only in-frame clones and lacks some. Of 35,000 to 40,000 clones listed, under 95% are singletons. The sample here was peripheral blood, taken in the third trimester of pregnancy. These receptors were collected from a female donor in good health, enrolled as a control in a pregnancy study.

The rearrangement joins TRBV7-2 to TRBJ2-7; possibly TRBD1 for D (6 bases). Germline V gives CDR1 SGHTA, CDR2 FQGNSA. V was shortened by 5 bases and J by 2 bases, with 13 bases between the two germline ends. CDR3 length: 14 amino acids. The CDR3 protein is CASSRAGVAYEQYF. The CDR3 bases are TGTGCCAGCAGCCGAGCAGGGGTCGCCTACGAGCAGTACTTC.

The chain joins TRBV4-2 to TRBJ1-3, with D tentatively TRBD1 (5 bases). The germline V and J ends were trimmed by 0 bases and 4 bases, with 13 bases remaining between them. The CDR3 is made up of 16 amino acids. Germline CDR1 is LGHNA and CDR2 is YNFKEQ. Here the CDR3 DNA reads TGTGCCAGCAGCCAAGATCATGGGGCAACAGGAAACACCATATATTTT. Translating gives CASSQDHGATGNTIYF.

The chain links TRBV4-3 to TRBJ2-7; 7 bases map to TRBD2. This CDR3 region has 16 residues. Germline V CDR1 and CDR2: LGHNA, YSLEER. Losses at the gene ends were 1 base for V and 5 bases for J; bases not matched to a gene: 11. The CDR3 DNA sequence: TGCGCCAGCAGCCAAGGGGTTGGCGGGGGACCGGACGAGCAGTACTTC. Amino acids: CASSQGVGGGPDEQYF.

The chain employs TRBV27 and TRBJ2-7; a weak D match, TRBD1 (6 bases). Deletions cut 8 bases from V and 4 bases from J, with 15 bases between. CDR3 length equals 13 residues. The germline CDR1 and CDR2 sequences are MNHEY and SMNVEV (reference sequence). CDR3 amino acids: CASRDIGGYEQYF. The CDR3, as DNA: TGTGCCAGCCGGGACATAGGGGGTTACGAGCAGTACTTC.

This rearrangement joins TRBV9 to TRBJ2-7; 7 bases match TRBD2. Germline loops: CDR1 SGDLS, CDR2 YYNGEE. V gave up 0 bases and J gave up 2 bases; unmatched junction bases: 5. The CDR3 spans 15 residues. Here the CDR3 reads CASSVAAGATYEQYF. CDR3 coding DNA: TGTGCCAGCAGCGTAGCTGCGGGAGCGACCTACGAGCAGTACTTC. The full variable domain, with the rest looked up from reference TRBV9 and TRBJ2-7, is DSGVTQTPKHLITATGQRVTLRCSPRSGDLSVYWYQQSLDQGLQFLIQYYNGEERAKGNILERFSAQQFPDLHSELNLSSLELGDSALYFCASSVAAGATYEQYFGPGTRLTVT.

This chain uses TRBV7-3 with TRBJ2-2, with TRBD2 matching over 8 bases. The CDR3 spans 13 residues. V gave up 6 bases and J gave up 6 bases; unmatched junction bases: 3. Germline V CDR1 and CDR2: SGHTA, FQGTGA. CDR3 region: CASSIGGAGELFF. In nucleotides, the CDR3 is TGTGCCAGCAGTATCGGGGGGGCCGGGGAGCTGTTTTTT.

The chain has TRBV11-2 and TRBJ1-3, with 8 bases fitting TRBD1. Trimming at V came to 4 bases and at J to 3 bases, leaving 8 bases not matched to a gene. This CDR3 spans 16 amino acids. The germline V gene has CDR1 SGHAT and CDR2 FQNNGV. CDR3 protein: CASSSIQGALGNTIYF. In DNA form, the CDR3 reads TGTGCCAGCAGCTCAATTCAGGGGGCGCTTGGAAACACCATATATTTT.

The chain carries TRBV6-4 and TRBJ2-3; 10 bases fit TRBD2. CDR3 length: 16 residues. The germline gives CDR1 MRHNA, CDR2 SNTAGT. V gave up 4 bases and J gave up 6 bases; unmatched junction bases: 10. CDR3 region: CASSASGGLASDTQYF. CDR3 in DNA: TGTGCCAGCAGTGCCTCCGGGGGACTAGCGTCTGATACGCAGTATTTT.

The gene calls are TRBV29-1 and TRBJ2-6; perhaps TRBD1 as D (5 bases). The CDR3 is 14 amino acids. Germline V gene sequence: CDR1 SQVTM, CDR2 ANQGSEA. Trimming took 6 bases from V and 2 from J, leaving 11 bases between them. The CDR3 reads CSVIGDTGANVLTF. The CDR3 nucleotides are TGCAGCGTCATAGGGGATACTGGGGCCAACGTCCTGACTTTC.

The rearrangement links TRBV14 to TRBJ2-3; possibly TRBD2 for D (5 bases). Trimming shortened V by 5 bases and J by 6 bases, and 15 bases separated the two germline ends. Germline CDR1 SGHDN, CDR2 FVKESK. This CDR3 has 14 residues. The CDR3 bases are TGTGCCAGCAGCTTCGAAATACCGGGGGATACGCAGTATTTT. Protein: CASSFEIPGDTQYF.